Included here is one T cell receptor (beta chain) sequence, with context. The antigen is not known. The source of the sample is a study of beta chain features in type 1 diabetes. Points from the study as a whole: People with Type 1 diabetes carried modestly yet significantly shorter TCRB CDR3s in all four CD4+ subsets. Patients' naive, central memory and regulatory TCRB repertoires appeared more alike than those of healthy donors.

Germline lookup yields CDR1 SGHTA and CDR2 FQGNSA. Trimming removed 5 bases from V and 7 bases from J; junction bases left unmatched: 7. The length of the CDR3 is 14 residues. The investigators reverse transcribed all of the isolated RNA, so they sequenced expressed TCRB transcripts. Clones were sequenced by immunoSEQ multiplex PCR, and TCRdb holds only the in-frame ones, with some missing. The table has a few hundred thousand clones, roughly 12% seen once. This receptor was obtained from a woman under 30 with type 1 diabetes. Sequenced: naive CD4+ T cells from blood. This sequence joins TRBV7-2 and TRBJ1-5, with 8 bases aligning to TRBD1. The CDR3 nucleotides are TGTGCCAGCAGCAAGGACAGGGTTCAACAGCCCCAGCATTTT. This gives the protein CASSKDRVQQPQHF.